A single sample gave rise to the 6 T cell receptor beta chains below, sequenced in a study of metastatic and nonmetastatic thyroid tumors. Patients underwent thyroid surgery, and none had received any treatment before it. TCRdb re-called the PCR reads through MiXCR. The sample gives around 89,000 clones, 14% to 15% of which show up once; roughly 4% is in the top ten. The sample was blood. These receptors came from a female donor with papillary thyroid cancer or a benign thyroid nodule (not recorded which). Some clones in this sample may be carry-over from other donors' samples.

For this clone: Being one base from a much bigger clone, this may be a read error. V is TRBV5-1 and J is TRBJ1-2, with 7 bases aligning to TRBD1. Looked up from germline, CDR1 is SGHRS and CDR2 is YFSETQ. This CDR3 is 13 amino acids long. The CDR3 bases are TGCGCCAGCAGCTTTGGGACAGTAGGCGGCTACATCTTC. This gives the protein CASSFGTVGGYIF. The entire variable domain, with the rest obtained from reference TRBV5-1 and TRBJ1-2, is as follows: KAGVTQTPRYLIKTRGQQVTLSCSPISGHRSVSWYQQTPGQGLQFLFEYFSETQRNKGNFPGRFSGRQFSNSRSEMNVSTLELGDSALYLCASSFGTVGGYIFGSGTRLTVV.

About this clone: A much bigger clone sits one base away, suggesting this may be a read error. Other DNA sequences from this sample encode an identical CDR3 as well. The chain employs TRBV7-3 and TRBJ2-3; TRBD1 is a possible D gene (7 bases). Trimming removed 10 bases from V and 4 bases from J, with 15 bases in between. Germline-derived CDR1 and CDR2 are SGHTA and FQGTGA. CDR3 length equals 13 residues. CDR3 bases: TGTGCCACCTCAGGGGGGACCCCAGATACGCAGTATTTT. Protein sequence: CATSGGTPDTQYF.

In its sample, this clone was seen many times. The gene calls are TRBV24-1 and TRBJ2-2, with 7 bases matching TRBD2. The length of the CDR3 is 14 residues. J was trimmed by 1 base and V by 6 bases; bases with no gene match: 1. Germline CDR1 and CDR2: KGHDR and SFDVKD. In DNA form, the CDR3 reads TGTGCCACCAGTTCGGGGGGGAACACCGGGGAGCTGTTTTTT. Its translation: CATSSGGNTGELFF.

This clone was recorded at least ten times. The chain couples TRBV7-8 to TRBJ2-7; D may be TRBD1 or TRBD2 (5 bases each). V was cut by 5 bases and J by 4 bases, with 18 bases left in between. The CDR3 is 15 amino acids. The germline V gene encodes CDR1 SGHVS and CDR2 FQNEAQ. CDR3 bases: TGTGCCAGCAGCCCCCTGGGGGTGGCGAGGTACGAGCAGTACTTC. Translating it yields CASSPLGVARYEQYF. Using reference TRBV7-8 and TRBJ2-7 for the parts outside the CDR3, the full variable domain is GAGVSQSPRYKVAKRGQDVALRCDPISGHVSLFWYQQALGQGPEFLTYFQNEAQLDKSGLPSDRFFAERPEGSVSTLKIQRTQQEDSAVYLCASSPLGVARYEQYFGPGTRLTVT.

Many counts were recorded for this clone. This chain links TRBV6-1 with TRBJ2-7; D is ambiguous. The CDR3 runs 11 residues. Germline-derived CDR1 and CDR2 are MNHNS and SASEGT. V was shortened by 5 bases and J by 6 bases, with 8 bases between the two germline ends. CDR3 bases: TGTGCCAGCAGTCCCTCAGGCGAGCAGTACTTC. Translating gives CASSPSGEQYF.

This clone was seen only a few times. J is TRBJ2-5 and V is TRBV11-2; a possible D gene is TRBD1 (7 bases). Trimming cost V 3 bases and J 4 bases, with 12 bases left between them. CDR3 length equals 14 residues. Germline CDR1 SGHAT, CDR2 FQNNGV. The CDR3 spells CASSFRQGGETQYF. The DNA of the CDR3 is TGTGCCAGCAGCTTCCGGCAGGGGGGAGAGACCCAGTACTTC. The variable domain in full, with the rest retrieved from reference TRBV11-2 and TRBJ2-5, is EAGVAQSPRYKIIEKRQSVAFWCNPISGHATLYWYQQILGQGPKLLIQFQNNGVVDDSQLPKDRFSAERLKGVDSTLKIQPAKLEDSAVYLCASSFRQGGETQYFGPGTRLLVL.